The table lists the clone carrying this TCR beta chain with many counts. Its antigen is currently unknown. CDR3 length: 16 amino acids. Germline V gene lookup returns CDR1 MNHEY and CDR2 SVGAGI. With 5 bases clipped from V and 3 bases from J, the junction kept 12 bases outside the gene matches. The data belong to a study of Graves' ophthalmopathy and Graves' hyperthyroidism. Study conclusions and caveats: Most expanded thyroid clonotypes above 0.001 frequency also appeared in blood. The model's prediction of ophthalmopathy progression had about 70% sensitivity and approximately 76% specificity. Ophthalmopathy was separated from stable hyperthyroidism by a 13-signature model with 87.88% sensitivity and around 84% specificity.

Researchers took RNA transcripts and amplified TCR beta CDR3 regions from them. RT-PCR was first run with HTBI primers, then multiplex PCR in a second round. From the multiplex PCR reads, TCRdb called clonotypes with MiXCR, one entry per CDR3 protein. The table has a few hundred thousand distinct CDR3 sequences, 35% to 40% seen once. This rearrangement joins TRBV6-5 to TRBJ2-7, with 8 bases that match TRBD1. The origin of this receptor is an adult man with Graves' hyperthyroidism. Source material: peripheral blood or thyroid tissue (not recorded which). The CDR3 bases are TGTGCCAGCAGTACAATCCGGGACAGGCAAGGCTACGAGCAGTACTTC. It translates to CASSTIRDRQGYEQYF.